The 26 T cell receptor beta chains presented below share a single source sample, sequenced in a study of shared clonotypes between healthy human individuals (dated by TCRdb to about 2020). The receptor library was made with the immunoSEQ multiplex PCR assay. TCRdb obtained this table from immuneACCESS and retained in-frame rearrangements with V and J assigned. These tables miss some clones; where compared with another copy, unresolved V genes account for less than half of the shortfall, and the remainder is unexplained. The table for this sample lists 950,000 to 1,100,000 clones; more than 60% of them were counted only once. The ten top clones hold approximately 1.5% of the sample. Specimen: memory CD4+ T cells sorted from blood. The sample's cell subset or site, from its label and the paper: CD45RA-negative fraction. The receptors originated from a man between 18 and 35 years old in good health.

The CDR3 coding sequence is TGTGCCAGCAGCTTCACCCATTACAACACTGAAGCTTTCTTT. Translating it yields CASSFTHYNTEAFF. The chain is built from TRBV7-9 and TRBJ1-1, with D hard to call. Trimming took 3 bases from V and 2 from J, leaving 10 bases between them. The CDR3 runs 14 residues. Germline V gene data show CDR1 as SEHNR and CDR2 as FQNEAQ (reference sequence).

Ten or more counts support this clone. This chain uses TRBV4-3 with TRBJ2-5; D is unresolved. CDR1 is LGHNA, CDR2 YSLEER, per germline. The CDR3 covers 15 residues. The V gene lost 0 bases and the J gene lost 4 bases, with 12 bases spanning the gap. CDR3 sequence: CASSQEGKVGETQYF. The DNA of the CDR3 is TGCGCCAGCAGCCAAGAGGGAAAGGTCGGAGAGACCCAGTACTTC.

This chain links TRBV7-9 with TRBJ2-7; D unclear. Deletions cut 5 bases from V and 2 bases from J, with 16 bases between. Germline CDR1 is SEHNR and CDR2 is FQNEAQ (reference sequence). The CDR3 is 15 residues long. Here the CDR3 DNA reads TGTGCCAGCAGCCTGGGTGGGGTACCCGCCTACGAGCAGTACTTC. Protein: CASSLGGVPAYEQYF.

The V and J genes are TRBV19 and TRBJ1-4, with TRBD1 matching over 8 bases. There are 13 residues in the CDR3. Germline V gives CDR1 LNHDA, CDR2 SQIVND (reference sequence). V was pared by 5 bases and J by 8 bases, with 4 bases of the junction left unmatched. In DNA, the CDR3 is TGTGCCAGTAGTCCTGGACAGGGAGAAAAACTGTTTTTT. Amino acid sequence: CASSPGQGEKLFF.

This rearrangement joins TRBV6-5 to TRBJ2-7, with D possibly being TRBD1 (6 bases). The V and J ends lost 5 bases and 6 bases respectively, with 11 bases between them. This CDR3 comprises 12 residues. Per the germline V gene, CDR1 is MNHEY and CDR2 is SVGAGI. CDR3 nucleotides: TGTGCCAGCAGTCGCCTGGGGGCCGAGCAGTACTTC. Protein product: CASSRLGAEQYF.

The chain joins TRBV21-1 to TRBJ2-5; the DNA was not compared with TRBD2, the D call given in the table. TRBV21-1 is a known pseudogene. The CDR3 runs 17 residues. The CDR3 is CASSMERTSGIGETQYF. The DNA for the CDR3 is TGTGCCAGCAGCATGGAAAGGACTAGCGGGATTGGAGAGACCCAGTACTTC.

A remark on this clone: Distinct nucleotide sequences in the sample also encode this CDR3. The chain uses TRBV27 and TRBJ1-5, with D tentatively TRBD1 (6 bases). The germline V and J ends were trimmed by 6 bases and 3 bases, with 9 bases remaining between them. This CDR3 contains 13 residues. Germline V gives CDR1 MNHEY, CDR2 SMNVEV (reference sequence). CDR3 DNA: TGTGCCAGCAGCACAGGGCTCAATCAGCCCCAGCATTTT. Protein: CASSTGLNQPQHF.

The gene calls are TRBV7-8 and TRBJ2-7; tentatively, D is TRBD1 (5 bases). This CDR3 contains 12 residues. V shed 5 bases and J shed 6 bases, with 11 bases lying between them. Germline CDR1 SGHVS, CDR2 FQNEAQ. CDR3 nucleotides: TGTGCCAGCAGCCCGGACACTGGCGAGCAGTACTTC. Residues: CASSPDTGEQYF.

This chain links TRBV15 with TRBJ1-2; unclear D gene. V was cut by 0 bases and J by 7 bases, with 6 bases left in between. CDR3 length equals 12 residues. Germline values: CDR1 LNHNV, CDR2 YYDKDF (reference sequence). For the CDR3, the DNA is TGTGCCACCAGCAGAGAGGGTTCTGGCTACACCTTC. Its translation is CATSREGSGYTF.

The rearrangement joins TRBV5-1 to TRBJ2-1; the D gene is possibly TRBD2 (6 bases). Trimming pared 4 bases from V and 13 bases from J, leaving 15 bases between. Germline V gene sequence: CDR1 SGHRS, CDR2 YFSETQ. The CDR3 is made up of 12 amino acids. CDR3 in amino acids: CASSRDFVPQFF. In nucleotides, the CDR3 is TGCGCCAGCAGCAGGGACTTCGTCCCCCAGTTCTTC.

In this sample, this clone turned up once. The V call is TRBV28, the J call TRBJ2-7, with 7 bases fitting TRBD1. Germline CDR1 MDHEN, CDR2 SYDVKM. The CDR3 loop spans 11 amino acids. V was pared by 4 bases and J by 11 bases, with 5 bases of the junction left unmatched. CDR3 protein: CASSSRQGEYF. The CDR3 nucleotides are TGTGCCAGCAGTTCCCGACAGGGAGAGTACTTC.

The J gene is TRBJ2-3, the V gene TRBV30; D ambiguous. The germline V gene has CDR1 GTSNPN and CDR2 SVGIG (reference sequence). Trimming stripped 0 bases from V and 6 bases from J, with 16 bases between. The CDR3 contains 15 residues. The CDR3 DNA reads as TGTGCCTGGAGTGTACCGGCGTCGCTAAAGGATACGCAGTATTTT. Its protein product is CAWSVPASLKDTQYF.

The gene calls are TRBV2 and TRBJ2-1, with D unresolved. V was shortened by 5 bases and J by 4 bases, with 9 bases between the two germline ends. Per the germline V gene, CDR1 is SNHLY and CDR2 is FYNNEI. The CDR3 has 13 amino acids. The CDR3 loop is CASSNQEYNEQFF. The CDR3 DNA follows: TGTGCCAGCAGTAACCAGGAGTACAATGAGCAGTTCTTC.

The J gene is TRBJ1-5, the V gene TRBV19; TRBD1 matches at 7 bases. Germline CDR1 and CDR2: LNHDA and SQIVND (reference sequence). The length of the CDR3 is 14 residues. J gave up 2 bases and V 6 bases, and 4 bases lay outside the gene matches. The CDR3 DNA reads as TGTGCCAGTAGAATTGGGACAGGCAATCAGCCCCAGCATTTT. It translates to CASRIGTGNQPQHF.

As for this clone: A single base is all that separates this from a far larger clone, so a read error is likely. The chain couples TRBV5-1 to TRBJ2-3, with D hard to call. The V end was cut by 3 bases, the J end by 4 bases, with 3 bases between. Germline CDR1 reads SGHRS; CDR2 reads YFSETQ. The CDR3 contains 11 residues. The CDR3 region has the DNA TGCGCCAGCAGCTGGGCAGATACGCAGTATTTT. This encodes CASSWADTQYF.

V is TRBV7-9 and J is TRBJ1-5; D unresolved. This CDR3 is 14 amino acids long. V was pared by 4 bases and J by 6 bases, with 13 bases between. Germline values: CDR1 SEHNR, CDR2 FQNEAQ (reference sequence). The CDR3 nucleotides are TGTGCCAGCAGCTCGTCTTGGGTCGGTCAGCCCCAGCATTTT. Translating it yields CASSSSWVGQPQHF.

V and J are TRBV6-5 and TRBJ2-2; D is undetermined. Trimming shortened V by 2 bases and J by 3 bases, and 10 bases separated the two germline ends. The length of the CDR3 is 15 residues. From germline, CDR1 is MNHEY and CDR2 SVGAGI. The CDR3 nucleotides are TGTGCCAGCAGTTACGATTACAGACACACCGGGGAGCTGTTTTTT. Amino acid sequence: CASSYDYRHTGELFF.

About this clone itself: The same CDR3 arises from other DNA sequences in this sample as well. J is TRBJ2-5 and V is TRBV30, with 9 positions matching TRBD2. V trimming: 2 bases; J trimming: 4 bases; junction bases outside the gene matches: 5. This CDR3 region has 14 residues. Germline assignment: CDR1 GTSNPN and CDR2 SVGIG (reference sequence). The CDR3 DNA follows: TGTGCCTGGAGTAATAGCGGGGGCGTAGAGACCCAGTACTTC. Amino acids: CAWSNSGGVETQYF.

This clone was found once. The chain combines TRBV2 with TRBJ1-2, with D perhaps TRBD1 (6 bases). The germline V and J ends were trimmed by 2 bases and 6 bases, with 13 bases remaining between them. Germline V gives CDR1 SNHLY, CDR2 FYNNEI. The length of the CDR3 is 14 residues. CDR3 sequence (DNA): TGTGCCAGCAGTGAATTGGGGGCGATGAATGGCTACACCTTC. Translated, it gives CASSELGAMNGYTF.

This clone has just one count. The chain couples TRBV14 to TRBJ2-5; D is ambiguous. Germline-derived CDR1 and CDR2 are SGHDN and FVKESK. The CDR3 covers 11 residues. The V and J ends lost 2 bases and 6 bases respectively, with 4 bases between them. This CDR3 reads CASSQTQTQYF. The CDR3 bases are TGTGCCAGCAGCCAAACCCAGACCCAGTACTTC.

A few counts support this clone. The chain employs TRBV7-9 and TRBJ1-1; D might be TRBD1 (6 bases). The V end lost 3 bases, the J end lost 5 bases, and 13 bases lay between the germline ends. Per germline, CDR1 SEHNR and CDR2 FQNEAQ (reference sequence). The CDR3 is made up of 14 amino acids. CDR3 in amino acids: CASSFLGAGTEAFF. The CDR3, as DNA: TGTGCCAGCAGCTTTTTGGGGGCGGGGACTGAAGCTTTCTTT.

The chain recombines TRBV5-6 with TRBJ2-1; D may be TRBD1 (6 bases). Germline CDR1 is SGHDT and CDR2 is YYEEEE. V dropped 4 bases and J dropped 1 base, with 9 bases sitting between them. The CDR3 loop spans 14 amino acids. CDR3 amino acids: CASSPGTSYNEQFF. CDR3 coding DNA: TGTGCCAGCAGCCCCGGGACATCCTACAATGAGCAGTTCTTC.

This clone showed up just a few times. The V and J genes are TRBV5-6 and TRBJ2-7; TRBD1 aligns across 8 bases. The CDR3 sequence is 14 residues long. Germline CDR1 and CDR2: SGHDT and YYEEEE. Germline trimming cut 2 bases from V and 6 bases from J; bases unmatched to any gene: 7. The CDR3, as DNA: TGTGCCAGCAGCTTAGGGCAGGGGGCCTTCGAGCAGTACTTC. This gives the protein CASSLGQGAFEQYF.

The gene calls are TRBV7-9 and TRBJ2-1, with 9 bases lining up with TRBD2. Trimming removed 2 bases from V and 8 bases from J; junction bases left unmatched: 13. This CDR3 has 17 amino acids. Per the germline V gene, CDR1 is SEHNR and CDR2 is FQNEAQ (reference sequence). Here the CDR3 DNA reads TGTGCCAGCAGCTTAAGGGCGGGTAGCGGGAGTAGAGATGAGCAGTTCTTC. Protein: CASSLRAGSGSRDEQFF.

The chain joins TRBV7-9 to TRBJ1-2; D may be TRBD1 (6 bases). This CDR3 has 13 residues. Trimming stripped 1 base from V and 8 bases from J, with 11 bases between. The V gene's germline CDR1 is SEHNR and CDR2 FQNEAQ (reference sequence). The CDR3 protein is CASSLEQGSGYTF. In DNA form, the CDR3 reads TGTGCCAGCAGCTTAGAACAGGGTAGCGGCTACACCTTC.

The V gene is TRBV28, the J gene TRBJ2-3, with 8 bases identical to TRBD2. This CDR3 is built from 16 residues. The J segment lost 5 bases and the V segment lost 2 bases, leaving 9 bases of the junction unmatched. In germline, CDR1 is MDHEN, CDR2 SYDVKM. CDR3 nucleotide sequence: TGTGCCAGCAGTTTAATAGGAGCGGGAGAGGTAGATACGCAGTATTTT. Residues: CASSLIGAGEVDTQYF.